This entry describes one TCR beta chain. Its antigen remains unidentified. An end of the junction does not agree with germline; a read error may underlie this. This sample is part of a study of T cell responses to AZD1222 COVID-19 vaccine. As for the study in general: Whether given at about 4 or about 12 weeks, second doses were pooled.

Measured with immunoSEQ multiplex PCR; TCRdb has only the in-frame clones, and not every one. The data show around 180,000 clones, around 88% seen once. Study results and limitations: Regions 160-218 and 743-854 dominated among vaccine-associated CD4 TCRs spanning spike. Nearly half of spike-specific TCRs reportedly target variant regions that are unmutated in the B.1.351 and B.1.1.7 variants. Donors were mostly white British, more females; clonal diversity possibly underestimated.

CDR1 and CDR2 from the germline V gene are WNHNN and SYGVQD (reference sequence). The CDR3 totals 15 residues. The source is an adult in good health. J is TRBJ2-5 and V is TRBV10-1; TRBD2 matches at 7 bases. The material was peripheral blood, obtained on day 0 of AZD1222 vaccination. DNA for the CDR3: TGCGCCCGCAGTGGGCCCCGGGGGGACCAAGAGACCCAGTACTTC. Protein product: CARSGPRGDQETQYF.